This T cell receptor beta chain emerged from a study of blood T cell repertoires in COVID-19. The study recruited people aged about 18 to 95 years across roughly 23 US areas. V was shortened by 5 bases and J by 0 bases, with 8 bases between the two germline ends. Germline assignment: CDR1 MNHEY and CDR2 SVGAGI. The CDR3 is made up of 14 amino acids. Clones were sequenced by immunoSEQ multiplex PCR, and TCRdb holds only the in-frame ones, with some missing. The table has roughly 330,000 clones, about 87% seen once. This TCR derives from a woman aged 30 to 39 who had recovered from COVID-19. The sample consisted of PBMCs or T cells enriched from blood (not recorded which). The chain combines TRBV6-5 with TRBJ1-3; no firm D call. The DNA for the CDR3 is TGTGCCAGCAGTCAGGTCCTCTCTGGAAACACCATATATTTT. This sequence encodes CASSQVLSGNTIYF.